These 30 T cell receptor beta chains were sequenced from one sample in a study of T cell responses to AZD1222 COVID-19 vaccine. TCRdb's table, derived via immunoSEQ multiplex PCR, lists solely in-frame clones and lacks some. Altogether roughly 140,000 clones are present, approximately 88% being singletons, with the ten largest covering about 3.4%. This specimen consisted of peripheral blood, obtained on day 0 of MenACWY control vaccination. These receptors were obtained from an adult in good health.

This clone was detected once. The chain links TRBV5-1 to TRBJ2-2; TRBD1 matches 7 bases. Germline V gene sequence: CDR1 SGHRS, CDR2 YFSETQ. V lost 1 base and J lost 0; bases outside the gene matches: 6. This CDR3 has 17 amino acids. This CDR3 is CASSLFETGANTGELFF. CDR3 DNA sequence: TGCGCCAGCAGCTTGTTCGAAACAGGGGCGAACACCGGGGAGCTGTTTTTT.

The chain employs TRBV7-2 and TRBJ2-7; D gene uncertain. Deletions cut 2 bases from V and 1 base from J, with 15 bases between. The CDR3 is made up of 16 amino acids. In germline, CDR1 is SGHTA, CDR2 FQGNSA. The CDR3 here is CASSLSIADRSYEQYF. Here the CDR3 DNA reads TGTGCCAGCAGCTTAAGTATTGCGGACCGTTCCTACGAGCAGTACTTC.

The rearrangement joins TRBV7-8 to TRBJ2-7, with 13 bases matching TRBD2. The V gene's germline CDR1 is SGHVS and CDR2 FQNEAQ. The CDR3 is made up of 18 amino acids. Unmatched junction bases numbered 11, after V lost 3 bases and J lost 3 bases. The CDR3 bases are TGTGCCAGCAGCTTTTATATACCGGGACTAGCGGGATTCTACGAGCAGTACTTC. Protein product: CASSFYIPGLAGFYEQYF.

A few counts support this clone. Other DNA sequences in the same sample also yield this CDR3. The genes are TRBV6-4 and TRBJ1-2, with D perhaps matching TRBD1 (5 bases). V lost 5 bases, J lost 3 bases, and 16 bases lay in between. This CDR3 is built from 15 residues. The germline gives CDR1 MRHNA, CDR2 SNTAGT. Here the CDR3 DNA reads TGTGCCAGCAGTCAAACCGGACGGGGGGACTATGGCTACACCTTC. Encoded protein: CASSQTGRGDYGYTF.

The V gene is TRBV6-6, the J gene TRBJ1-1; D is perhaps TRBD1 (6 bases). Trimming removed 6 bases from V and 1 base from J, with 12 bases in between. CDR3 size: 14 residues. Germline CDR1 reads MNHNY; CDR2 reads SVGAGI (reference sequence). This CDR3 is CASSSPDRNTEAFF. The DNA of the CDR3 is TGTGCCAGCAGCTCTCCGGACAGGAACACTGAAGCTTTCTTT.

The chain links TRBV13 to TRBJ2-1, with D possibly called TRBD1 or TRBD2 (5 bases each). V was pared by 5 bases and J by 0 bases, with 29 bases between. The germline CDR1 and CDR2 sequences are PRHDT and FYEKMQ (reference sequence). The CDR3 has 21 amino acids. This CDR3 is CASSVTLGGTSDGSSYNEQFF. The CDR3 DNA is TGTGCCAGCAGCGTCACTCTCGGTGGGACGTCGGATGGGAGCTCCTACAATGAGCAGTTCTTC. Variable domain in full (rest from reference TRBV13 and TRBJ2-1): AAGVIQSPRHLIKEKRETATLKCYPIPRHDTVYWYQQGPGQDPQFLISFYEKMQSDKGSIPDRFSAQQFSDYHSELNMSSLELGDSALYFCASSVTLGGTSDGSSYNEQFFGPGTRLTVL.

This clone has a handful of counts. The chain is built from TRBV7-6 and TRBJ1-1, with 7 bases fitting TRBD1. With 5 bases clipped from V and 0 bases from J, the junction kept 15 bases outside the gene matches. The CDR3 length is 18 residues. Per the germline V gene, CDR1 is SGHVS and CDR2 is FNYEAQ. Here the CDR3 DNA reads TGTGCCAGCAGCCATGTATGGGACAGTAATTTCATGAACACTGAAGCTTTCTTT. Its protein is CASSHVWDSNFMNTEAFF.

The chain employs TRBV11-2 and TRBJ1-1; unclear D gene. This CDR3 has 12 amino acids. From germline, CDR1 is SGHAT and CDR2 FQNNGV. Trimming took 3 bases from V and 10 from J, leaving 12 bases between them. As DNA, the CDR3 is TGTGCCAGCAGCTTCCCCCTGGGGAGAGCTTTCTTT. It specifies CASSFPLGRAFF.

The chain combines TRBV4-3 with TRBJ1-1; a possible D gene is TRBD1 (6 bases). Between the trimmed V and J ends, which lost 3 bases and 11 bases, there was a span of 19 bases. CDR1 LGHNA and CDR2 YSLEER come from the germline V gene. The CDR3 sequence is 14 residues long. The CDR3 sequence is CASSQDYRAEVAFF. DNA of the CDR3: TGCGCCAGCAGCCAGGACTACAGGGCCGAAGTCGCTTTCTTT.

The chain couples TRBV7-2 to TRBJ2-5, with D perhaps TRBD2 (6 bases). Between the trimmed V and J ends, which lost 0 bases and 5 bases, there was a span of 7 bases. Germline loops: CDR1 SGHTA, CDR2 FQGNSA. The CDR3 is made up of 13 amino acids. In DNA, the CDR3 is TGTGCCAGCAGCTTAGCGGGGAGGGAGACCCAGTACTTC. Protein sequence: CASSLAGRETQYF.

CDR3 sequence: CASSLGSGTGANVLTF. The CDR3 nucleotides read TGTGCCAGCAGCTTGGGATCGGGTACAGGGGCCAACGTCCTGACTTTC. V usage is TRBV5-8 and J usage is TRBJ2-6, with D uncertain. CDR3 length: 16 residues. The germline gives CDR1 SGHTS, CDR2 YDEGEE. Trimming removed 0 bases at V and 4 bases at J, with 11 bases between.

The genes are TRBV4-3 and TRBJ1-5, with TRBD1 matching over 8 bases. Germline CDR1 and CDR2: LGHNA and YSLEER. The trim removed 2 bases at V and 5 bases at J, leaving 5 bases unmatched. CDR3 length equals 15 residues. The CDR3 sequence: CASSQFDRGDQPQHF. The CDR3, as DNA: TGCGCCAGCAGCCAATTTGACAGGGGAGATCAGCCCCAGCATTTT.

CDR3 in DNA: TGTGCCAGCAGTTTGGCGGGGGAGACCCAGTACTTC. It is translated as CASSLAGETQYF. This rearrangement joins TRBV28 to TRBJ2-5; tentative D call: TRBD2 (6 bases). Germline V CDR1 and CDR2: MDHEN, SYDVKM. Trimming removed 3 bases from V and 5 bases from J, with 7 bases in between. This CDR3 has 12 amino acids.

A word on this clone: Within the sample, other DNA sequences also encode this same CDR3. The J gene is TRBJ2-7, the V gene TRBV19, with D uncertain. The ends were cut back, 3 bases at V and 2 bases at J, with 8 bases in the middle. Per the germline V gene, CDR1 is LNHDA and CDR2 is SQIVND (reference sequence). This CDR3 is built from 13 residues. CDR3 nucleotides: TGTGCCAGTAGTATTGACGGACCCTACGAGCAGTACTTC. This gives the protein CASSIDGPYEQYF.

The J gene is TRBJ1-2, the V gene TRBV6-2 or TRBV6-3; D possibly corresponds to TRBD1 (5 bases). The CDR3 is 17 amino acids. V was trimmed by 2 bases and J by 5 bases, leaving 21 bases between them. The germline V gene has CDR1 MNHEY and CDR2 SVGEGT. CDR3: CASSYLTGAARDYGYTF. The CDR3, as DNA: TGTGCCAGCAGTTACCTGACTGGGGCCGCGCGTGATTATGGCTACACCTTC.

CDR3 in amino acids: CASSSSSGSSYEQYF. CDR3 DNA sequence: TGTGCCAGCAGTTCCTCTAGCGGGAGCTCCTACGAGCAGTACTTC. The chain has TRBV6-6 and TRBJ2-7; 10 nucleotides match TRBD2. CDR1 is MNHNY and CDR2 is SVGAGI in the germline V gene (reference sequence). The CDR3 has 15 amino acids. The V segment lost 4 bases and the J segment 0 bases; nucleotides outside the gene matches: 3.

The chain is built from TRBV30 and TRBJ1-1; D gene ambiguous. This CDR3 spans 11 amino acids. V was pared by 7 bases and J by 0 bases, with 6 bases between. Looked up from germline, CDR1 is GTSNPN and CDR2 is SVGIG (reference sequence). The CDR3 here is CASSVNTEAFF. CDR3 DNA sequence: TGTGCCTCTAGCGTGAACACTGAAGCTTTCTTT.

The chain links TRBV7-2 to TRBJ1-4; D remains ambiguous. The CDR3 totals 13 residues. Germline V gives CDR1 SGHTA, CDR2 FQGNSA. V shed 1 base and J shed 8 bases, with 8 bases lying between them. In DNA, the CDR3 is TGTGCCAGCAGCTTAGTGACGGAAGAAAAACTGTTTTTT. This encodes CASSLVTEEKLFF. Variable domain in full (rest from reference TRBV7-2 and TRBJ1-4): GAGVSQSPSNKVTEKGKDVELRCDPISGHTALYWYRQSLGQGLEFLIYFQGNSAPDKSGLPSDRFSAERTGGSVSTLTIQRTQQEDSAVYLCASSLVTEEKLFFGSGTQLSVL.

The chain is built from TRBV27 and TRBJ1-4; 7 positions agree with TRBD1. Germline-derived CDR1 and CDR2 are MNHEY and SMNVEV (reference sequence). The CDR3 totals 13 residues. The V and J ends lost 10 bases and 3 bases, in that order; junction bases with no gene match: 5. The CDR3 DNA reads as TGTGCCACCAGAGACAGGGCTAATGAAAAACTGTTTTTT. This translates into CATRDRANEKLFF.

This clone was observed a handful of times. The chain is built from TRBV30 and TRBJ2-7, with a tentative D call TRBD1 (6 bases). Germline V CDR1 and CDR2: GTSNPN, SVGIG (reference sequence). The CDR3 has 13 amino acids. Trimming cost V 3 bases and J 1 base, with 10 bases left between them. The chain's CDR3 is CAWRNRVSYEQYF. CDR3 in DNA: TGTGCCTGGAGAAACAGGGTTTCCTACGAGCAGTACTTC.

The CDR3 DNA reads as TGTGCCAGCAGCTTAGCCTCGGCAGGGGAAGGAAACACCATATATTTT. Translation: CASSLASAGEGNTIYF. This chain joins TRBV7-9 and TRBJ1-3, with D tentatively TRBD1 (6 bases). From germline, CDR1 is SEHNR and CDR2 FQNEAQ (reference sequence). Deletions cut 0 bases from V and 4 bases from J, with 13 bases between. The CDR3 is 16 amino acids.

This clone has just one count. V usage is TRBV5-1 and J usage is TRBJ1-2; 7 bases are a match to TRBD1. The V and J ends lost 3 bases and 4 bases, in that order; junction bases with no gene match: 6. CDR3 length: 14 amino acids. In germline, CDR1 is SGHRS, CDR2 YFSETQ. CDR3 loop: CASSSSRTGYGYTF. The CDR3 nucleotides read TGCGCCAGCAGCTCGAGCCGGACAGGCTATGGCTACACCTTC.

This rearrangement joins TRBV28 to TRBJ1-4; D possibly corresponds to TRBD1 (5 bases). V was cut by 1 base and J by 8 bases, with 14 bases left in between. CDR3 length: 15 residues. Germline lookup yields CDR1 MDHEN and CDR2 SYDVKM. CDR3: CASSLLWDPEEKLFF. The CDR3, as DNA: TGTGCCAGCAGTTTATTATGGGACCCAGAGGAAAAACTGTTTTTT.

Within the sample, this clone is medium-sized (0.01 to 0.1%). V and J are TRBV4-1 and TRBJ2-2, with TRBD2 as a possible D gene (6 bases). CDR1 and CDR2 (germline): MGHRA, YSYEKL. The CDR3 contains 16 residues. V lost 2 bases to trimming and J lost 4 bases, with 14 bases between them. The DNA of the CDR3 is TGCGCCAGCAGCCAATCGGAGGGATATAGCACCGGGGAGCTGTTTTTT. Translating it yields CASSQSEGYSTGELFF.

The chain uses TRBV9 and TRBJ1-4; weak D call: TRBD1 (5 bases). From germline, CDR1 is SGDLS and CDR2 YYNGEE. Trimming cost V 4 bases and J 13 bases, with 11 bases left between them. This CDR3 is 11 amino acids long. Here the CDR3 DNA reads TGTGCCAGCAGCAAAGACAGAAGACTGTTTTTT. Translated: CASSKDRRLFF.

A note on this clone: Other DNA sequences in the sample encode the same CDR3. The chain is built from TRBV9 and TRBJ2-7; tentatively, D is TRBD1 or TRBD2 (5 bases each). The V end lost 3 bases, the J end lost 4 bases, and 14 bases lay between the germline ends. Germline CDR1 reads SGDLS; CDR2 reads YYNGEE. The CDR3 is 14 amino acids. This CDR3 is CASSGSWGGYEQYF. CDR3 DNA: TGTGCCAGCAGCGGCTCGTGGGGCGGGTACGAGCAGTACTTC.

The chain joins TRBV5-5 to TRBJ1-2, with TRBD1 matching 10 bases. The CDR3 extends over 14 amino acids. The junction had 5 bases not matched to a gene; V was cut back by 5 bases and J by 4 bases. Germline loops: CDR1 SGHKS, CDR2 YYEKEE (reference sequence). The CDR3 region is CASRLTGGSYGYTF. In DNA form, the CDR3 reads TGTGCCAGCAGGTTGACAGGGGGCAGCTATGGCTACACCTTC.

This clone was seen more than once but under ten times. The V call is TRBV29-1, the J call TRBJ2-1; TRBD2 matches 11 bases. Per the germline V gene, CDR1 is SQVTM and CDR2 is ANQGSEA. This CDR3 has 13 amino acids. The CDR3 coding sequence is TGCACTGGGGCCGGGACTAGCGGCGGTGAGCAGTTCTTC. This encodes CTGAGTSGGEQFF.

This clone has just one count. The gene calls are TRBV7-2 and TRBJ2-5, with TRBD1 identical over 9 bases. Germline CDR1 reads SGHTA; CDR2 reads FQGNSA. The CDR3 spans 15 residues. J gave up 4 bases and V 5 bases, and 8 bases lay outside the gene matches. Here the CDR3 DNA reads TGTGCCAGCAGCCTTAACAGGGGGCTGGTAGAGACCCAGTACTTC. This gives the protein CASSLNRGLVETQYF.

Note on this clone: Other DNA sequences in this sample translate to the same CDR3. The J gene is TRBJ1-2, the V gene TRBV18; D is possibly TRBD1 (6 bases). V lost 6 bases and J lost 2, with 10 bases in between. Germline lookup yields CDR1 KGHSH and CDR2 LQKENI. The CDR3 spans 13 residues. CDR3 residues: CASSPDRNYGYTF. The CDR3 DNA reads as TGTGCCAGCTCCCCCGACAGGAACTATGGCTACACCTTC.